This T cell receptor beta chain was documented in a study of T cell repertoires in cytomegalovirus infection. Whole-study context: TCR beta signatures that were public indicated CMV infection and matching HLA type. Study results and caveats: Carriers of CMV and the relevant HLA type were discriminated by public TCR beta frequency. Dominant in the ex vivo response were TCR beta clonotypes restricted by HLA-C and specific for CMV.

CDR1 and CDR2 from the germline V gene are LNHDA and SQIVND (reference sequence). The ends lost 5 bases at V and 10 bases at J; junction bases unmatched: 19. The CDR3 spans 18 residues. A few counts support this clonotype. The antigen remains unidentified. TCRdb used MiXCR to reprocess the reads, holding one entry per CDR3 protein. The sample includes 200,000 to 300,000 distinct CDR3 sequences, approximately 13% seen only once; the top ten take 8.8%. The sequencing input was PBMCs. This sequence was found in a human donor in good health (CMV status not recorded). Some clones in this sample may be carry-over from other donors' samples. The chain joins TRBV19 to TRBJ2-1; 11 bases line up with TRBD2. CDR3 protein: CASSWVAPLAGAALEQFF. In DNA, the CDR3 is TGTGCCAGTAGTTGGGTGGCCCCACTAGCGGGAGCCGCCCTCGAGCAGTTCTTC.